One T cell receptor beta chain is described in this entry. This clonotype has at least ten counts. Its antigen target is currently unknown. Base qualities are missing; no much larger clone stands one base away. These data are taken from a study of human T cells and chemical hapten exposure (dated by TCRdb to the early 2020s). About the full investigation: For sensitization, 2% DPC in acetone was applied to an approximately 2 cm by approximately 2 cm area of upper inner arm skin. The libraries were sequenced as a pool, and the TCR yield per sample differed mostly because of small variations in library volumes within the pool. Blood samples were taken from patients before sensitization (week 0) and at 2, 6 and about 24 weeks after DPC sensitization. This study followed changes in the peripheral blood TCR repertoire in vivo during primary and secondary sensitization of alopecia patients to the hapten diphenylcyclopropenone (DPC). Throughout the study period of about 25 weeks, patients also received therapeutic DPC doses to the scalp every week. Most of the patients in the cohort were female, and the cohort covered alopecia areata with under or over 50% scalp involvement, alopecia totalis and alopecia universalis. Under 30 alopecia patients gave blood for TCR sequencing at one to four time points (pre-sensitization, 2, 6 and 24 weeks). Patch testing was done on the upper back using Finn chambers containing 0.01% DPC, and results were scored after 6 days according to International Contact Dermatitis Research Group standards.

The method behind the library was RACE. The instrument was a NextSeq 500. During library preparation, unique molecular identifiers were attached to individual cDNA molecules so that TCRs could be counted quantitatively and reproducibly. From each blood RNA sample, both TCR alpha and TCR beta chains were sequenced. Processing in the source paper ran as follows. A median of approximately 100,000 TCRs per sample was observed, with a range of about 20,000 to 690,600. The Decombinator software suite was used to annotate the V, J and CDR3 of the TCR reads. Every sample was subsampled to the same number of TCRs (28,000) for the PS versus PT1 abundance plots. TCRs were defined as expanded if absent before sensitization and observed at least eight times at the 2-week time point. TCRdb reprocessed the public reads (quality trimming at Q25 with fastp, clone calling with MiXCR) and kept in-frame beta chains. A single entry per CDR3 protein holds the most common genes and DNA from its merged rows. TCRdb's processing, not the authors', yielded these V and J calls. The sample yields some 350,000 distinct CDR3 sequences; under 8% were counted once. The top ten clones comprise about 8% of the sample.

As encoded in the germline V gene, CDR1 is MNHNS while CDR2 is SASEGT. Taken from cysteine to phenylalanine, the CDR3 has 13 residues. Kept here is only the CDR3 DNA, which spans 39 bases and is read in frame from base 1. The germline V end is reduced by 6 bases and the J end by 6 bases; junction bases left unmatched: 4. Overall study outcomes, separate from this receptor: Patch test score was positively correlated with the number of PT1 expanded TCRs, with significance at thresholds 8, 16 and 32 but not at 4. Compared with pre-sensitization or healthy control sets, expanded TCRs formed significantly more large CDR3 similarity clusters, which is consistent with antigen-driven responses. The number of TCRs above 1 in 1000 frequency did not change with DPC sensitization; there was no evidence of global repertoire structure alterations. After repeated subsampling, the strength of the expansion versus patch-test correlation and the threshold at which it became significant changed. Alopecia, a presumed autoimmune disease, was present in all patients, so the immune response of the patients might differ from that of healthy individuals.

Interpreted using the paper, the time point label stands for: patch test 1, 2 weeks after DPC sensitization. In light of the paper, this sample's treatment or condition label describes: therapeutic diphenylcyclopropenone sensitization with weekly scalp DPC. At each patch-test visit, blood was drawn before the patch test was applied. Eligible patients were aged 18 to 70, diagnosed with alopecia, deemed suitable for DPC therapy, and excluded if pregnant. Unfractionated whole blood was collected in Tempus Blood RNA tubes, and total RNA was extracted from that blood. This receptor was taken from a woman between 18 and 29 years old with alopecia areata. Some clones in this sample may be carry-over from other donors' samples. This chain is built from TRBV6-1 and TRBJ1-5, and 8 junction bases match TRBD1. This material consisted of whole blood, taken in connection with sensitization to the hapten diphenylcyclopropenone (DPC). The nucleotide sequence is given as TGTGCCAGCAGCGATGACAGGGGTCAGCCCCAGCATTTT. Translated, this is CASSDDRGQPQHF.